Presented here are 20 T cell receptor beta chains from one specimen sequenced in a study of T cell responses to AZD1222 COVID-19 vaccine. Repertoires were generated with immunoSEQ multiplex PCR, while TCRdb's copy carries only in-frame clones and drops some. The profile shows roughly 91,000 clones, about nine tenths of them singletons. The source material was peripheral blood, sampled on day 0 of AZD1222 vaccination. The receptors derive from an adult in good health.

The chain uses TRBV6-6 and TRBJ2-1; either TRBD1 or TRBD2 may fit D (6 bases each). The CDR3 consists of 12 residues. The ends were cut back, 6 bases at V and 8 bases at J, with 11 bases in the middle. CDR1 and CDR2 (germline): MNHNY, SVGAGI (reference sequence). CDR3 nucleotide sequence: TGTGCCAGCAGCTACAGGGAGGATGAGCAGTTCTTC. Translation: CASSYREDEQFF.

The genes are TRBV29-1 and TRBJ2-2; D is perhaps TRBD2 (5 bases). Germline V gives CDR1 SQVTM, CDR2 ANQGSEA. V was pared by 7 bases and J by 0 bases, with 15 bases between. There are 15 residues in the CDR3. Written as DNA, the CDR3 is TGCAGCGGGCGGGCGCCTGGGGCGAACACCGGGGAGCTGTTTTTT. Its translation: CSGRAPGANTGELFF.

The chain has TRBV13 and TRBJ2-7; D is possibly TRBD1 (6 bases). V was cut by 5 bases and J by 3 bases, with 17 bases left in between. Germline V gene data show CDR1 as PRHDT and CDR2 as FYEKMQ (reference sequence). The CDR3 is 15 amino acids. CDR3 sequence (DNA): TGTGCCAGCAGCGTAACACCGACAGGAGACTACGAGCAGTACTTC. The encoded protein is CASSVTPTGDYEQYF. Drawing the rest from reference TRBV13 and TRBJ2-7, the complete variable domain is AAGVIQSPRHLIKEKRETATLKCYPIPRHDTVYWYQQGPGQDPQFLISFYEKMQSDKGSIPDRFSAQQFSDYHSELNMSSLELGDSALYFCASSVTPTGDYEQYFGPGTRLTVT.

The V gene is TRBV28, the J gene TRBJ2-7; D unclear. The V end lost 6 bases, the J end lost 5 bases, and 8 bases lay between the germline ends. From germline, CDR1 is MDHEN and CDR2 SYDVKM. The CDR3 runs to 11 residues. DNA for the CDR3: TGTGCCAGCAGATCACGAGACGAGCAGTACTTC. Protein product: CASRSRDEQYF.

The rearrangement uses TRBV9 and TRBJ2-7; 8 positions match TRBD2. CDR3 length: 15 amino acids. The trim removed 4 bases at V and 0 bases at J, leaving 6 bases unmatched. Germline lookup yields CDR1 SGDLS and CDR2 YYNGEE. This CDR3 is CASSLTGTSSYEQYF. CDR3 bases: TGTGCCAGCAGCTTAACCGGGACTAGCTCCTACGAGCAGTACTTC.

The chain joins TRBV3-1 (or the pseudogene TRBV3-2) to TRBJ1-1; D is possibly TRBD1 (6 bases). This CDR3 is built from 14 residues. Germline V gene data show CDR1 as LGHDT and CDR2 as YNNKEL (reference sequence). V lost 7 bases, J lost 2 bases, and 14 bases lay in between. The CDR3 DNA reads as TGTGCCAGCAACTTAAGGACAGCAAACACTGAAGCTTTCTTT. It codes for CASNLRTANTEAFF.

The CDR3 is CASSKTYEQYF. CDR3 nucleotides: TGTGCCAGCAGCAAGACCTACGAGCAGTACTTC. V is TRBV3-1 (or the pseudogene TRBV3-2) and J is TRBJ2-7, with no clear D. This CDR3 is 11 amino acids long. The germline V gene has CDR1 LGHDT and CDR2 YNNKEL (reference sequence). V lost 5 bases to trimming and J lost 2 bases, with 4 bases between them.

V and J are TRBV15 and TRBJ2-7, with D maybe TRBD1 (6 bases). The germline V gene encodes CDR1 LNHNV and CDR2 YYDKDF (reference sequence). Trimming cost V 1 base and J 3 bases, with 16 bases left between them. This CDR3 spans 16 amino acids. CDR3 sequence reads: CATSRGTWDTFYEQYF. The CDR3 nucleotides are TGTGCCACCAGCAGAGGAACTTGGGACACCTTCTACGAGCAGTACTTC.

The chain uses TRBV29-1 and TRBJ2-7; the D is unclear. This CDR3 contains 11 residues. Germline V lookup: CDR1 SQVTM, CDR2 ANQGSEA. Trimming cost V 1 base and J 4 bases, with 5 bases left between them. The CDR3, as DNA: TGCAGCGTTGAAGTAGTTTACGAGCAGTACTTC. This sequence encodes CSVEVVYEQYF.

The CDR3 coding sequence is TGCGCCAGCAGCCAAGAGGGTTTTGGCCTAGCGGGGGGGACCGGGGAGCTGTTTTTT. Its protein is CASSQEGFGLAGGTGELFF. The chain combines TRBV4-1 with TRBJ2-2; TRBD2 matches 12 bases. The germline V gene has CDR1 MGHRA and CDR2 YSYEKL. V trimming: 0 bases; J trimming: 5 bases; junction bases outside the gene matches: 10. The CDR3 contains 19 residues.

This chain uses TRBV28 with TRBJ2-2, with TRBD2 matching over 8 bases. The CDR3 has 17 residues. Trimming cost V 2 bases and J 1 base; bases outside gene matches: 6. Germline CDR1 MDHEN, CDR2 SYDVKM. The CDR3 reads CASSLGASGLNTGELFF. The CDR3 nucleotides read TGTGCCAGCAGTTTAGGGGCTAGCGGGCTGAACACCGGGGAGCTGTTTTTT.

This clone appeared once. CDR3 sequence: CATYDQGLRGRIYNEQFF. CDR3 coding DNA: TGTGCCACATATGACCAGGGCCTTCGTGGCCGTATATACAATGAGCAGTTCTTC. The chain links TRBV10-3 to TRBJ2-1; maybe TRBD1 (5 bases). This CDR3 has 18 residues. Germline assignment: CDR1 ENHRY and CDR2 SYGVKD. The ends were cut back, 10 bases at V and 4 bases at J, with 29 bases in the middle.

The chain uses TRBV5-4 and TRBJ1-5, with a weak D call TRBD1 (6 bases). Germline values: CDR1 SGHNT, CDR2 YYREEE (reference sequence). V lost 3 bases and J lost 4, with 11 bases in between. There are 14 residues in the CDR3. The CDR3: CASSSGQGNQPQHF. CDR3 DNA sequence: TGTGCCAGCAGCTCGGGACAAGGGAATCAGCCCCAGCATTTT.

The genes are TRBV5-1 and TRBJ1-1; 8 bases match TRBD1. The CDR3 runs 17 residues. Germline V gene sequence: CDR1 SGHRS, CDR2 YFSETQ. After removal of 3 bases from V and 0 bases from J, the junction contained 10 bases not matched to a gene. The CDR3 reads CASSSVRTGNMNTEAFF. The CDR3 DNA reads as TGCGCCAGCAGCTCAGTTCGGACAGGGAACATGAACACTGAAGCTTTCTTT.

About this clone itself: Other DNA sequences in this sample translate to the same CDR3. The V gene is TRBV3-1 (or the pseudogene TRBV3-2), the J gene TRBJ1-1; D is unclear. The CDR3 runs 13 residues. From germline, CDR1 is LGHDT and CDR2 YNNKEL (reference sequence). V lost 1 base and J lost 1, with 4 bases in between. CDR3 nucleotides: TGTGCCAGCAGCCAAGGGCAGAACACTGAAGCTTTCTTT. This gives the protein CASSQGQNTEAFF.

The V gene is TRBV5-8, the J gene TRBJ2-1; 9 bases match TRBD1. CDR3 length equals 15 residues. J lost 6 bases, V lost 2 bases, and 6 bases had no gene match. The V gene's germline CDR1 is SGHTS and CDR2 YDEGEE. CDR3 residues: CASSFMGQGTNEQFF. The CDR3 coding sequence is TGTGCCAGCAGCTTTATGGGACAGGGTACCAATGAGCAGTTCTTC.

This rearrangement joins TRBV6-4 to TRBJ1-1, with TRBD1 matching 8 bases. With 3 bases clipped from V and 4 bases from J, the junction kept 7 bases outside the gene matches. Per germline, CDR1 MRHNA and CDR2 SNTAGT. The CDR3 extends over 15 amino acids. In DNA, the CDR3 is TGTGCCAGCAGTGAAACAGGGGGTTCGGGCACTGAAGCTTTCTTT. Translated, it gives CASSETGGSGTEAFF.

The chain couples TRBV3-1 (or the pseudogene TRBV3-2) to TRBJ2-7; D not certain. This CDR3 is 13 amino acids long. CDR1 LGHDT and CDR2 YNNKEL come from the germline V gene (reference sequence). Trimming shortened V by 4 bases and J by 1 base, and 8 bases separated the two germline ends. The CDR3 nucleotides are TGTGCCAGCAGCCTGGCTCTATCCTACGAGCAGTACTTC. This sequence encodes CASSLALSYEQYF.

The rearrangement joins TRBV12-3 or TRBV12-4 to TRBJ2-7; D is undetermined. Trimming shortened V by 4 bases and J by 7 bases, and 8 bases separated the two germline ends. The CDR3 covers 11 residues. The CDR3 protein is CASSSRLEQYF. The CDR3 nucleotides read TGTGCCAGCAGTTCGCGACTGGAGCAGTACTTC.

The V gene is TRBV29-1, the J gene TRBJ2-7; unclear D gene. The CDR3 has 11 residues. Germline V gives CDR1 SQVTM, CDR2 ANQGSEA. CDR3 DNA sequence: TGCTCTGTCACCCAGTCCTACGAGCAGTACTTC. Protein: CSVTQSYEQYF.